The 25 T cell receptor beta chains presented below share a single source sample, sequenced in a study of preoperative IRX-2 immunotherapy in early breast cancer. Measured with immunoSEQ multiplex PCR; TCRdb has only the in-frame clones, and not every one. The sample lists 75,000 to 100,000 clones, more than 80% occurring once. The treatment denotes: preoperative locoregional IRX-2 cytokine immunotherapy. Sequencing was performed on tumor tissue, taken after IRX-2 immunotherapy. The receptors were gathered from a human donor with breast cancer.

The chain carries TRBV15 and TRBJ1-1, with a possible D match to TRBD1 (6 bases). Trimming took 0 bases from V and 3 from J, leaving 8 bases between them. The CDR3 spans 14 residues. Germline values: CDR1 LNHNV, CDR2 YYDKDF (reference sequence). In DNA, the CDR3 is TGTGCCACCAGCAGAGAGACAGGCCACACTGAAGCTTTCTTT. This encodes CATSRETGHTEAFF.

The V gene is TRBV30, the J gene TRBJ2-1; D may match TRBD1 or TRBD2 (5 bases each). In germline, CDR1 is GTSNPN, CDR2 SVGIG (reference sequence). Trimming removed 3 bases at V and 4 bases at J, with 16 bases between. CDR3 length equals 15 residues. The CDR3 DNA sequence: TGTGCCTGGAGCCCACCCATGAGGGGTTACAATGAGCAGTTCTTC. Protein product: CAWSPPMRGYNEQFF.

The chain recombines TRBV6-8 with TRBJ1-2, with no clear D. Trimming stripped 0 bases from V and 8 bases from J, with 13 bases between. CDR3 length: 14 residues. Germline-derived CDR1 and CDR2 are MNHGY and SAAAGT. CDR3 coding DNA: TGTGCCAGCAGTTACTCCAAGGCCCTGTCGGGCTACACCTTC. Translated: CASSYSKALSGYTF.

CDR3 loop: CASGVIRADEQFF. The DNA of the CDR3 is TGTGCCAGCGGGGTAATAAGGGCGGATGAGCAGTTCTTC. This sequence joins TRBV7-4 and TRBJ2-1; D remains ambiguous. CDR3 size: 13 residues. Germline V gene lookup returns CDR1 SGHVT and CDR2 SQSDAQ. Between the trimmed V and J ends, which lost 8 bases and 8 bases, there was a span of 16 bases. Supplemented by reference TRBV7-4 and TRBJ2-1, the full variable domain reads GAGVSQSPRYKVAKRGRDVALRCDSISGHVTLYWYRQTLGQGSEVLTYSQSDAQRDKSGRPSGRFSAERPERSVSTLKIQRTEQGDSAVYLCASGVIRADEQFFGPGTRLTVL.

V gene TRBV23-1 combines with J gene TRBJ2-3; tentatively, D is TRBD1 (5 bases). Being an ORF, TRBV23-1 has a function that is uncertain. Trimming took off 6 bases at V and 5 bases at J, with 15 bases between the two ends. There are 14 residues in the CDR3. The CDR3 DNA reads TGCGCCAGCAGCTTGGCAGGGTCCGTAGATACGCAGTATTTT. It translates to CASSLAGSVDTQYF.

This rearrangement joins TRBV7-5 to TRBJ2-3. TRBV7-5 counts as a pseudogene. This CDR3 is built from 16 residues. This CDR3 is CASSPGGVGNTDTQYF. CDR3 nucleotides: TGTGCCAGCAGCCCGGGTGGGGTGGGGAACACAGATACGCAGTATTTT.

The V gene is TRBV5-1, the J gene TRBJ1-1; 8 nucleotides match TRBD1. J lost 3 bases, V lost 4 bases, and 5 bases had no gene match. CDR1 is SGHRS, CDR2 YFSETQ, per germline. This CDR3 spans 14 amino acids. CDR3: CASSPGQGDTEAFF. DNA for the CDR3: TGCGCCAGCAGCCCTGGACAGGGAGACACTGAAGCTTTCTTT.

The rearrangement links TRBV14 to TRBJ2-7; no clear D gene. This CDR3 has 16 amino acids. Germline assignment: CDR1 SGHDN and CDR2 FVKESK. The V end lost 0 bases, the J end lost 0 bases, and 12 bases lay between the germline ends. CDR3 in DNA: TGTGCCAGCAGCCAAGATAACAGCGCGAGCTCCTACGAGCAGTACTTC. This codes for CASSQDNSASSYEQYF.

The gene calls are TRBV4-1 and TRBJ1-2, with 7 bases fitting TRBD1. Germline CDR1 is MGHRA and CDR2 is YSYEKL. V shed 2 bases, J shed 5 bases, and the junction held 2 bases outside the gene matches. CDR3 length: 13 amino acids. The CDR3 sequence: CASSQPGQYGYTF. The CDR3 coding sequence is TGCGCCAGCAGCCAACCGGGACAGTATGGCTACACCTTC.

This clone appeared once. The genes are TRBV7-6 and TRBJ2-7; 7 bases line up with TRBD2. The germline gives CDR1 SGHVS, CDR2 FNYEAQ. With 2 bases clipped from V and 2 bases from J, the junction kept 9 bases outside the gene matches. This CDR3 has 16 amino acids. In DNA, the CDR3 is TGTGCCAGCAGCTTATCGCTTCCTAGCGGAACCTACGAGCAGTACTTC. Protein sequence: CASSLSLPSGTYEQYF.

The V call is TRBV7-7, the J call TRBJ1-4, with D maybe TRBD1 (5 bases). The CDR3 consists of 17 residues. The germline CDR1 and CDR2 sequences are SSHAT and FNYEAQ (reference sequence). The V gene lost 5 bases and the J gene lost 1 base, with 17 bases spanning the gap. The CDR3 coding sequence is TGTGCCAGCAGCCCGGGACTATCACTGAGAACTAATGAAAAACTGTTTTTT. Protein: CASSPGLSLRTNEKLFF.

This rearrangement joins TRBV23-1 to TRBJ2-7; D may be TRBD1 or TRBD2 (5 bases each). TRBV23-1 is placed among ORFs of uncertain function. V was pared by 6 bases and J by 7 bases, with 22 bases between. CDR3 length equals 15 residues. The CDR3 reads CASSQVGRAWGEQYF. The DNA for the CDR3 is TGCGCCAGCAGCCAAGTCGGCAGGGCATGGGGGGAGCAGTACTTC.

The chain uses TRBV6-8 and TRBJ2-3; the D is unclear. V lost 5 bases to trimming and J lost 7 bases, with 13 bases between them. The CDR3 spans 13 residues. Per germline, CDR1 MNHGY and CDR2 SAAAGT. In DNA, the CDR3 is TGTGCCAGCAGTCCCCAACCTTATTATACGCAGTATTTT. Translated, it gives CASSPQPYYTQYF.

CDR3 nucleotides: TGTGCCAGCTCACCATCCAGGGACCCTGCGGGAACCGGGGAGCTGTTTTTT. Protein sequence: CASSPSRDPAGTGELFF. V usage is TRBV18 and J usage is TRBJ2-2, with a possible D match to TRBD2 (6 bases). V was clipped by 2 bases and J by 5 bases, with 18 bases between them. This CDR3 has 17 residues. The germline V gene encodes CDR1 KGHSH and CDR2 LQKENI.

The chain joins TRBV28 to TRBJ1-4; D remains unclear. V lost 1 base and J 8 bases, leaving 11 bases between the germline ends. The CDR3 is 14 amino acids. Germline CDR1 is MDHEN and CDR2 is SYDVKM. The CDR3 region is CASSLYRLQEKLFF. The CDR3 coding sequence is TGTGCCAGCAGTTTATACCGACTCCAGGAAAAACTGTTTTTT.

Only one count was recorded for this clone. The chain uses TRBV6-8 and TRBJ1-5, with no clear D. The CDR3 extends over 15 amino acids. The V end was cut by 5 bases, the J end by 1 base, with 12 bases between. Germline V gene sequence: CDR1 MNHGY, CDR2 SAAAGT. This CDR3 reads CASSPRPTSNQPQHF. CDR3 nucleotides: TGTGCCAGCAGTCCCAGACCGACCAGCAATCAGCCCCAGCATTTT.

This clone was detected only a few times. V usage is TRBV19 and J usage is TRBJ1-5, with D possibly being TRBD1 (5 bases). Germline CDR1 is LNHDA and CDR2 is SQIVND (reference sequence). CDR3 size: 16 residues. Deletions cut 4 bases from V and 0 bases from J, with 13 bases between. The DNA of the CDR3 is TGTGCCAGTAGTAAAGCCGGGGGGTATAGCAATCAGCCCCAGCATTTT. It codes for CASSKAGGYSNQPQHF.

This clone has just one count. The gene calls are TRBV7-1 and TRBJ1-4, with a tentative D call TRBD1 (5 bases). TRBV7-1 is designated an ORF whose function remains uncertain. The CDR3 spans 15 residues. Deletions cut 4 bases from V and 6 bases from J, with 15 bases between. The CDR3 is CASSLVAGRDEKLFF. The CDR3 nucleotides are TGTGCCAGCAGCTTGGTGGCAGGGAGAGATGAAAAACTGTTTTTT.

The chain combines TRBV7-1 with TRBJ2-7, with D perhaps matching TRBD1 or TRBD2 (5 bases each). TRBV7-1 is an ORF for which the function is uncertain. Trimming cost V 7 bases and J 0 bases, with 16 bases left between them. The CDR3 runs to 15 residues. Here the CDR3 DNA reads TGTGCCAGCAAGCTCGGGACCGGTAGCTCCTACGAGCAGTACTTC. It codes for CASKLGTGSSYEQYF.

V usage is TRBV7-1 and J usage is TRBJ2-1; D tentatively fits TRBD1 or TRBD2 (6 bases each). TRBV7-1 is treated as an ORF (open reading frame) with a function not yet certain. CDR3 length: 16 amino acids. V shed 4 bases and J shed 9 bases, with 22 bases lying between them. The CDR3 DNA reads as TGTGCCAGCAGCTTAGTCTTCTGGGGGGCCGGTGGTGAGCAGTTCTTC. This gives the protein CASSLVFWGAGGEQFF.

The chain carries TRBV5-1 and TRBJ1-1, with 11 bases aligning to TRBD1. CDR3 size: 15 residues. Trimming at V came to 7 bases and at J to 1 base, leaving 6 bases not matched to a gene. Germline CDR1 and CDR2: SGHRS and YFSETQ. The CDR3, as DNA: TGCGCCAGCCGGACAGGGGGCGTAAGGAACACTGAAGCTTTCTTT. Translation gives CASRTGGVRNTEAFF.

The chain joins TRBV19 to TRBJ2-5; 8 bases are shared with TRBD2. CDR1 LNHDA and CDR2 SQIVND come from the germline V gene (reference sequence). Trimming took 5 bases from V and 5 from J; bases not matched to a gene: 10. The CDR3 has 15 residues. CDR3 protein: CASSAYTSGWETQYF. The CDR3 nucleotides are TGTGCCAGTAGTGCCTATACTAGCGGTTGGGAGACCCAGTACTTC. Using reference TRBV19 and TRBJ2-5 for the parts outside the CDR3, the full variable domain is DGGITQSPKYLFRKEGQNVTLSCEQNLNHDAMYWYRQDPGQGLRLIYYSQIVNDFQKGDIAEGYSVSREKKESFPLTVTSAQKNPTAFYLCASSAYTSGWETQYFGPGTRLLVL.

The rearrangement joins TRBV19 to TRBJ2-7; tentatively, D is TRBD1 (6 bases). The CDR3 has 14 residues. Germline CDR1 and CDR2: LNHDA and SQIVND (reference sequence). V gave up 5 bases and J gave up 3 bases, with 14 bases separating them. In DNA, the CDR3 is TGTGCCAGTAGTTCCCGACAGGCAAGCTACGAGCAGTACTTC. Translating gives CASSSRQASYEQYF.

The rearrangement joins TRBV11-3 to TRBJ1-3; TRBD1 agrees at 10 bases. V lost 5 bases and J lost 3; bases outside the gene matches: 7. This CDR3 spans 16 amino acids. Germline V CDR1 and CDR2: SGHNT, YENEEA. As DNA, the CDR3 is TGTGCCAGCAGCCCTGGGGACAGGGGCCTTGGAAACACCATATATTTT. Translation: CASSPGDRGLGNTIYF.

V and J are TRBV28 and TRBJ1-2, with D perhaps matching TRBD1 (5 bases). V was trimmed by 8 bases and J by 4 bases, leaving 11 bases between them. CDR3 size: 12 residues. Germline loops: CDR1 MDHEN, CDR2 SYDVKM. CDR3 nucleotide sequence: TGTGCCAGCTGGGACTCCATCTATGGCTACACCTTC. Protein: CASWDSIYGYTF.